The 8 T cell receptor beta chains reported below all come from one sample, sequenced in a study of cytomegalovirus exposure and HLA in healthy donors. Primers for the PCR totalled 60 Vbeta and 13 Jbeta. TCRdb keeps only in-frame clones here, not all; method: immunoSEQ multiplex PCR. The repertoire holds some 190,000 clones, with around 80% as singletons. Sequenced sample: PBMCs. The origin of the receptors is a male donor in good health and CMV-seronegative.

The chain is built from TRBV4-3 and TRBJ2-5; no firm D call. In germline, CDR1 is LGHNA, CDR2 YSLEER. This CDR3 contains 15 residues. Trimming took 0 bases from V and 0 from J, leaving 8 bases between them. The CDR3 DNA is TGCGCCAGCAGCCAAGATCGAGGATACCAAGAGACCCAGTACTTC. It translates to CASSQDRGYQETQYF.

The chain couples TRBV28 to TRBJ2-7; TRBD1 is a possible D gene (5 bases). V lost 7 bases and J lost 0, with 19 bases in between. This CDR3 has 16 amino acids. Germline values: CDR1 MDHEN, CDR2 SYDVKM. The CDR3 protein is CASTQSGQASSYEQYF. The CDR3 DNA follows: TGTGCCAGCACCCAGTCCGGACAAGCCAGCTCCTACGAGCAGTACTTC.

The V and J genes are TRBV27 and TRBJ2-7, with 10 bases fitting TRBD1. V gave up 3 bases and J gave up 0 bases; unmatched junction bases: 2. This CDR3 region has 15 residues. Per germline, CDR1 MNHEY and CDR2 SMNVEV (reference sequence). This CDR3 is CASSLGQGLSYEQYF. The CDR3 nucleotides read TGTGCCAGCAGTTTGGGACAGGGGCTCTCCTACGAGCAGTACTTC.

This clone was picked up one time. The V call is TRBV29-1, the J call TRBJ1-1; no clear D gene. Trimming left V 4 bases short and J 6 bases short, with 9 bases between. Germline V gives CDR1 SQVTM, CDR2 ANQGSEA. This CDR3 comprises 11 residues. CDR3 nucleotide sequence: TGCAGCGTTGCGCCGCAGGCTGAAGCTTTCTTT. Its translation: CSVAPQAEAFF.

A single count supports this clone. This chain uses TRBV25-1 with TRBJ2-7; tentatively, D is TRBD2 (6 bases). CDR3 length equals 14 residues. Trimming removed 2 bases at V and 0 bases at J, with 8 bases between. CDR1 and CDR2 (germline): MGHDK, SYGVNS. The CDR3 nucleotides read TGTGCCAGCAGTGAAGAGCGGGCCTCCTACGAGCAGTACTTC. It specifies CASSEERASYEQYF.

The chain uses TRBV5-1 and TRBJ2-2; TRBD2 aligns across 7 bases. Per the germline V gene, CDR1 is SGHRS and CDR2 is YFSETQ. The CDR3 has 15 residues. The junction had 6 bases not matched to a gene; V was cut back by 7 bases and J by 0 bases. The CDR3 sequence is CASFSREANTGELFF. The CDR3 DNA reads TGCGCCAGCTTCTCTCGGGAGGCGAACACCGGGGAGCTGTTTTTT.

The rearrangement links TRBV15 to TRBJ2-7, with TRBD1 matching over 7 bases. Trimming at V came to 4 bases and at J to 3 bases, leaving 6 bases not matched to a gene. From germline, CDR1 is LNHNV and CDR2 YYDKDF (reference sequence). The CDR3 is 14 residues long. CDR3 in DNA: TGTGCCACCAGCAATTCCGGGACAGTCTACGAGCAGTACTTC. Protein: CATSNSGTVYEQYF.

This chain links TRBV2 with TRBJ1-1; 7 bases fit TRBD1. Trimming took 4 bases from V and 1 from J; bases not matched to a gene: 3. The CDR3 contains 14 residues. Germline-derived CDR1 and CDR2 are SNHLY and FYNNEI. In DNA, the CDR3 is TGTGCCAGCAGTGGGGGACAGACGAACACTGAAGCTTTCTTT. This encodes CASSGGQTNTEAFF.